This TCR beta chain was found in a study of beta chain features in type 1 diabetes. Study conclusions and caveats: PCR might favor shorter templates, but any such skew would affect patients and controls equally. In these data, an HLA type influence on TCRB rearrangement remained unresolved.

For this clone: Its matching antigen is unknown.

Heparinised blood was drawn once per donor, averaging around 110 mL. CDR1 ENHRY and CDR2 SYGVKD come from the germline V gene. There are 18 residues in the CDR3. V trimming: 1 base; J trimming: 1 base; junction bases outside the gene matches: 11. Isolated RNA was reverse transcribed in full, so expressed TCRB transcripts were sequenced. The repertoire was sequenced with immunoSEQ multiplex PCR; TCRdb's copy has only in-frame clones and lacks some. The sample has hundreds of thousands of clones, about 16% seen once. The receptor comes from a man aged 18 to 29 in good health. Sequencing used naive CD4+ T cells from blood. The V call is TRBV10-3, the J call TRBJ2-3; 7 nucleotides match TRBD2. DNA of the CDR3: TGTGCCATCAGTGAGTTTGGGAGGGGTTCCGACGGCACAGATACGCAGTATTTT. It encodes CAISEFGRGSDGTDTQYF.